This T cell receptor (beta chain) comes out of a study of T cells in Graves' hyperthyroidism and ophthalmopathy. Findings and limits, study-wide: Ophthalmopathy cases were set apart from stable hyperthyroidism by a 13 V-J model.

This clonotype was observed a few times. What it binds is unknown. A clone one base away is much larger, so this may be a read error. The study enrolled patients aged 18 to 65 with newly diagnosed hyperthyroidism of under 2 months' duration. Uncontrolled infection, other autoimmune disease, pregnancy or lactation led to exclusion. Clinical symptoms, serum thyroxine and TRAb, thyroid ultrasound and orbital computed tomography together formed the diagnostic basis. Germline lookup yields CDR1 KGHDR and CDR2 SFDVKD. The CDR3 contains 15 residues. Amplification targeted TCR beta CDR3 regions from RNA transcripts. First-round RT-PCR targeting the TCR CDR3 was performed with the HTBI primer set. TCRdb re-called the multiplex PCR reads with MiXCR, one entry per CDR3 protein. The sample yields 250,000 to 350,000 distinct CDR3 sequences, 16% seen once.

What was sequenced was blood. This clonotype originated in a man in his thirties or forties with Graves' hyperthyroidism. The V and J genes are TRBV24-1 and TRBJ2-7, with D tentatively TRBD2 (5 bases). In nucleotides, the CDR3 is TGTGCCACCGGTGATTCTTCACTAGACGGCTACGAGCAGTACTTC. It codes for CATGDSSLDGYEQYF.